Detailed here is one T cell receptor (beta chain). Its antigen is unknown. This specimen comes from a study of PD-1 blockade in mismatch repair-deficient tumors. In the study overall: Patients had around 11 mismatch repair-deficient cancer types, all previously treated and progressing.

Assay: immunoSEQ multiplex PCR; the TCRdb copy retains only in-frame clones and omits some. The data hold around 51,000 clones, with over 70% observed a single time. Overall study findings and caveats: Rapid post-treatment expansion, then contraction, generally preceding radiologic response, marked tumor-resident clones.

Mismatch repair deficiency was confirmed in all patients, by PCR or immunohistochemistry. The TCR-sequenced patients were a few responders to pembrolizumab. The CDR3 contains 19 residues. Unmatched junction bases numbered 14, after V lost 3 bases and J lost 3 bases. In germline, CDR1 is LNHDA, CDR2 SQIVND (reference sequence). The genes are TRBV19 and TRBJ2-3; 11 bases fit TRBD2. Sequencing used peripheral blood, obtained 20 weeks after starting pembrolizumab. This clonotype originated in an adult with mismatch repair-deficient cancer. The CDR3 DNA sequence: TGTGCCAGTAGTATCGGGCTAGCGGGAGGCCCTCGGTGGACAGATACGCAGTATTTT. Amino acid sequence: CASSIGLAGGPRWTDTQYF.